This entry is about one T cell receptor beta chain. Its antigen is unknown. The data were produced by immunoSEQ multiplex PCR, yet TCRdb's version contains in-frame clones alone and is incomplete. The data hold 120,000 or so clones, with roughly 88% observed a single time. The sample is drawn from a study of T cell responses to AZD1222 COVID-19 vaccine. Findings and limits, study-wide: Every sample of the repertoires postdated the peak T cell response.

V was shortened by 0 bases and J by 3 bases, with 8 bases between the two germline ends. This CDR3 is 14 amino acids long. CDR1 and CDR2 (germline): LGHDT, YNNKEL (reference sequence). The TCR originated in an adult in good health. Specimen: peripheral blood, collected on day 0 of AZD1222 vaccination. V gene TRBV3-1 (or the pseudogene TRBV3-2) combines with J gene TRBJ1-2, with unresolved D. CDR3 sequence: CASSQDRRDYGYTF. CDR3 in DNA: TGTGCCAGCAGCCAAGATAGAAGAGACTATGGCTACACCTTC.